This TCR beta chain was captured by sequencing in a study of cytotoxic CD8 clonotypes in ibrutinib-treated CLL (dated by TCRdb to 2020 to 2022). Background for the entire study: The cohort had eleven to twelve relapsed/refractory and approximately 15 treatment-naive patients; approximately 18 were IGHV unmutated. Responses were partial in around 24 patients and complete in 2; after median around 68 months follow-up, around 14 stayed in remission and 12 progressed. Response samples were obtained after a median of around eleven months of treatment, with a range of about 6 to 36 months. On average, each sample yielded roughly 260,000 productive templates and tens of thousands of productive rearrangements. Of the approximately 90 participants in the trial, roughly 26 had longitudinal samples available. Cryopreserved peripheral blood mononuclear cells were collected before treatment, at response, and at either disease progression or sustained remission. All remission and progressive disease samples were collected while patients were still receiving ibrutinib.

Taken with the paper, the label for time point translates to: about a year on ibrutinib. For TCR beta library preparation, approximately 1.9 micrograms of genomic DNA was extracted from cryopreserved PBMCs. Longitudinal blood samples from CLL patients on ibrutinib monotherapy underwent high-throughput TCR beta sequencing. Patients were enrolled in a phase 2 open-label single-center ibrutinib monotherapy trial. Its CDR3 holds 14 amino acids, cysteine through phenylalanine. Just the 42-base CDR3 DNA is kept, in frame starting at base 1. Looking up the germline V gene yields CDR1 KGHSH and CDR2 LQKENI. V is cut by 0 bases and J by 1 base, and the space between the germline ends is 6 bases. The full study reports these points: At baseline, clonality was higher than in age-matched healthy donors and showed a strong correlation with circulating CD8+ T-cell counts. An increase in clonality was observed at ibrutinib response, with clonality remaining stable during sustained remission and falling back toward baseline at progression. Sampling times were not matched between sustained-remission and progressing patients, and lymph node repertoires were not studied. Public clonotypes were rare and either contracted or stayed stable during treatment, and the rise in clonality at ibrutinib response reflected the expansion of private clonotypes.

The goal of deep resolution MiSeq sequencing was a depth between 1 in 1 million and 1 in 200,000 T cells, and coverage averaged 10x per clonotype. The immunoSEQ hsTCRB Kit was used to generate TCR beta libraries. As for the original processing: The data were analyzed with ImmunoSEQ Analyzer and ImmunoSEQ Data Assistant, and V, D and J gene assignments followed IMGT definitions. Clonality, which ranges from 0 to 1, was calculated as one minus the normalized Shannon entropy of productive rearrangement frequencies. Only overrepresented clonotypes making up at least 0.05% of the repertoire of each patient were included in the public clonotype analysis. Some 13 age-matched healthy donor repertoires from immuneACCESS served as clonality controls. Imported from immuneACCESS, the table was reduced by TCRdb to in-frame sequences with V and J called. These copies leave out some clones; in studies compared against another copy, an unresolved V gene accounts for under half, and the cause of the remainder is not known. V and J calls and clone size are given by that table; D and trimming were obtained from the DNA. The table for this sample lists about 68,000 clones; about 64% of them were counted only once. The top ten hold around 5.8% of the sample.

Comment on this clone: Its target antigen remains unknown. No quality values exist for individual bases; no much larger clone is one base distant.

This sequence was found in a human donor with chronic lymphocytic leukemia. The sequenced sample was PBMCs, obtained after 12 months of ibrutinib treatment. Here the chain combines TRBV18 and TRBJ1-1; no D segment can be confidently identified. CDR3 protein: CASSPPTPNTEAFF. The DNA sequence is as follows: TGTGCCAGCTCACCACCGACCCCGAACACTGAAGCTTTCTTT.